This T cell receptor beta chain originates from a study of blood T cell repertoires in COVID-19. Study details: The samples span acute and convalescent COVID-19 from the United States, Italy and Spain. T cells, B-cell-depleted T cells, or PBMCs provided the cDNA or gDNA that served as material.

V was shortened by 8 bases and J by 8 bases, with 12 bases between the two germline ends. Germline lookup yields CDR1 SGHTA and CDR2 FQGNSA. CDR3 length: 11 residues. The data were produced by immunoSEQ multiplex PCR, yet TCRdb's version contains in-frame clones alone and is incomplete. In the table there are 150,000 to 200,000 clones, 70% to 90% of which are singletons. The TCR sequence derives from a man aged 55 to 70 with acute or convalescent COVID-19. The sequencing input was peripheral blood. The chain links TRBV7-2 to TRBJ1-2; tentatively, D is TRBD1 (6 bases). The CDR3 is CASRKGVGYTF. In nucleotides, the CDR3 is TGTGCCAGCCGAAAGGGGGTGGGCTACACCTTC.